This is a list of T cell receptor beta chains from one sample in a study of beta chain features in type 1 diabetes. The protocol was immunoSEQ multiplex PCR, while the TCRdb copy is restricted to in-frame clones and leaves out a portion. The table lists around 200,000 clones, about an eighth of them singletons, with 0.6% to 0.8% in the top ten. The sequencing sample was made of central memory CD4+ T cells from blood. The receptors were gathered from a woman aged 18-29 years in good health. Both conserved end residues are part of each CDR3. Each record gives: V gene, J gene, clone size, D gene, CDR3 DNA, CDR3 protein. The D gene is left open where the match is weak. Some rows have no size entry. The others give once, few or many, or a class for an expanded clone.

TRBV11-3	TRBJ2-5	-	TRBD2	TGTGCCAGCAGCCCCAGCGGGAGTCGGCAAGAGACCCAGTACTTC	CASSPSGSRQETQYF
TRBV6-5	TRBJ1-3	-	-	TGTGCCAGCAAGGCAGGATACTCTGGAAACACCATATATTTT	CASKAGYSGNTIYF
TRBV9	TRBJ2-1	-	-	TGTGCCAGCAGCGTAGGTGTGGGAGACAATGAGCAGTTCTTC	CASSVGVGDNEQFF
TRBV9	TRBJ2-5	-	-	TGTGCCAGCAGCGTGGACACGGCGGAGCAGTACTTC	CASSVDTAEQYF
TRBV2	TRBJ2-3	-	-	TGTGCCAGCAGACGGTCTAGCACAGATACGCAGTATTTT	CASRRSSTDTQYF
TRBV29-1	TRBJ2-2	few	-	TGCAGCGTTGGTTCCGGGGTCACCGGGGAGCTGTTTTTT	CSVGSGVTGELFF
TRBV27	TRBJ2-7	many	TRBD1	TGTGCCAGCAGGAATGTCCAGGGACAGGTATACTCCTACGAGCAGTACTTC	CASRNVQGQVYSYEQYF
TRBV7-2	TRBJ2-2	-	-	TGTGCCAGCAGCTTAGCGGGAGTTGGAAACACCGGGGAGCTGTTTTTT	CASSLAGVGNTGELFF
TRBV29-1	TRBJ1-1	-	-	TGCAGCGTGCCCAGTCTGAACACTGAAGCTTTCTTT	CSVPSLNTEAFF
TRBV5-1	TRBJ2-3	few	-	TGCGCCAGCAGCTTGGGGGACAACACAGATACGCAGTATTTT	CASSLGDNTDTQYF
TRBV29-1	TRBJ2-1	-	TRBD2	TGCAGCGTTGTCTTAGCGGGAGTATTGGATGAGCAGTTCTTC	CSVVLAGVLDEQFF
TRBV7-8	TRBJ1-1	-	TRBD1	TGTGCCAGCAGCTTAGAGCCGAGACAGGGTGGGAACACTGAAGCTTTCTTT	CASSLEPRQGGNTEAFF
TRBV9	TRBJ2-5	few	TRBD2	TGTGCCAGCAGCGTAGGCTCTAGCGGGTTCCAAGAGACCCAGTACTTC	CASSVGSSGFQETQYF
TRBV7-7	TRBJ2-5	-	-	TGTGCTAGCAGCCCCCACGGGAAAGAGACCCAGTACTTC	CASSPHGKETQYF
TRBV28	TRBJ2-1	few	-	TGTGCCACCTCCCTAGGGACTTCTCACAATGAGCAGTTCTTC	CATSLGTSHNEQFF
TRBV10-3	TRBJ1-1	-	TRBD1	TGTGCCATCAGTTGGCAGGGGGAGCAAGAAGCTTTCTTT	CAISWQGEQEAFF
TRBV27	TRBJ1-2	few	TRBD1	TGTGCCAGCAGTTCTGCCCGGACAGGGGATGGTTCTAACTATGGCTACACCTTC	CASSSARTGDGSNYGYTF
TRBV9	TRBJ2-5	-	TRBD2	TGTGCCAGCAGTCAAAGCGGGACGGGGGAGACCCAGTACTTC	CASSQSGTGETQYF
TRBV30	TRBJ2-7	few	-	TGTGCCTGGGGGGGCAGGGTACCATACGAGCAGTACTTC	CAWGGRVPYEQYF
TRBV30	TRBJ1-2	few	-	TGTGCCTGGATTGCCTCCGGGACATCCTATGGCTACACCTTC	CAWIASGTSYGYTF
TRBV6-5	TRBJ2-7	-	-	TGTGCCAGCAGTCGAGGGGAGGAGTACGAGCAGTACTTC	CASSRGEEYEQYF
TRBV19	TRBJ1-5	once	TRBD1	TGTGCCAGTAGTATTGGGGACAGAGACAATCAGCCCCAGCATTTT	CASSIGDRDNQPQHF
TRBV30	TRBJ1-5	few	-	TGTGCCTGGAGTGCTCGAGGGGGACAGCCCCAGCATTTT	CAWSARGGQPQHF
TRBV9	TRBJ1-2	few	-	TGTGCCAGCAGCGCGCGGGCCGGTGGCTACACCTTC	CASSARAGGYTF
TRBV30	TRBJ2-3	few	-	TGTGCCTGGCTCCCTCGGACAGCACCCACAGATACGCAGTATTTT	CAWLPRTAPTDTQYF
TRBV7-8	TRBJ2-5	-	-	TGTGCCAGCAGCCCCGTGCTGGCCGTGACCCAGTACTTC	CASSPVLAVTQYF
TRBV5-6	TRBJ2-6	-	-	TGTGCCAGCAGCTTGGGACAGCTGATCTCTGGGGCCAACGTCCTGACTTTC	CASSLGQLISGANVLTF
TRBV29-1	TRBJ2-1	-	TRBD1	TGCAGCGTTGCCCAGGACAGGGGCTACAATGAGCAGTTCTTC	CSVAQDRGYNEQFF
TRBV7-2	TRBJ2-5	few	TRBD2	TGTGCCAGCAGCCCAGGACTAGGGCGAGAGACCCAGTACTTC	CASSPGLGRETQYF
TRBV5-1	TRBJ2-5	-	TRBD2	TGCGCCAGCAGCGAGGGACTAGCGGGGGGTCGAGAGACCCAGTACTTC	CASSEGLAGGRETQYF
TRBV7-9	TRBJ1-2	few	TRBD1	TGTGCCAGCAGCTTAGTTGGAGTGGCAGGGGGTGCTGGCTACACCTTC	CASSLVGVAGGAGYTF
TRBV7-9	TRBJ2-3	few	TRBD2	TGTGCCAGCAGCCCGGGGACTAGCGGGATTCCTACTAGCACAGATACGCAGTATTTT	CASSPGTSGIPTSTDTQYF
TRBV5-1	TRBJ2-7	few	TRBD2	TGCGCCAGCAGCCTACTGAGCGGGAATGTCAACGAGCAGTACTTC	CASSLLSGNVNEQYF
TRBV4-3	TRBJ1-1	-	TRBD1	TGCGCCAGCAGCCCGACAGGGGGAAACACTGAAGCTTTCTTT	CASSPTGGNTEAFF
TRBV30	TRBJ2-3	-	-	TGTGCCTGGAGCGCCGACTTCCATGGGACAGATACGCAGTATTTT	CAWSADFHGTDTQYF
TRBV5-8	TRBJ2-1	-	-	TGTGCCAGCAGCTTGGAGACAGTCAATGAGCAGTTCTTC	CASSLETVNEQFF
TRBV28	TRBJ2-7	many	-	TGTGCCAGCAGTTTAGGTGGCAGCGCCTACGAGCAGTACTTC	CASSLGGSAYEQYF
TRBV2	TRBJ2-6	few	TRBD1	TGTGCCAGCAGTGGTTACAGGGGGAGCTCTGGGGCCAACGTCCTGACTTTC	CASSGYRGSSGANVLTF
TRBV5-1	TRBJ2-5	few	-	TGCGCCAGCAGCTCAGAAGGCGGGGCGACCCAGTACTTC	CASSSEGGATQYF
TRBV18	TRBJ2-5	few	TRBD1	TGTGCCAGCTCACCCCCGACAGGGGGCCGGGAGACCCAGTACTTC	CASSPPTGGRETQYF
TRBV30	TRBJ2-1	-	-	TGTGCCTTCAGCGTCGGCGGGGAGCAGTTCTTC	CAFSVGGEQFF
TRBV18	TRBJ2-3	few	TRBD2	TGTGCCAGCTCACTACTAGCGGGAGCAGATACGCAGTATTTT	CASSLLAGADTQYF
TRBV18	TRBJ1-2	-	TRBD1	TGTGCCAGCTCACCACCGACGGACAGGGGCTATGGCTACACCTTC	CASSPPTDRGYGYTF
TRBV5-1	TRBJ2-1	-	TRBD2	TGCGCCAGCAGCTCCTCGACTAGCGGGAGTAATGAGCAGTTCTTC	CASSSSTSGSNEQFF
TRBV29-1	TRBJ2-5	few	-	TGCAGCGTCGCCCGGAGGGCAGAGACCCAGTACTTC	CSVARRAETQYF
TRBV10-3	TRBJ2-3	-	-	TGTGCCATCAGTGAGGACAGGTTGGCGCAGTATTTT	CAISEDRLAQYF
TRBV7-9	TRBJ1-6	few	-	TGTGCGACCAGCCTACAGACCTATAATTCACCCCTCCACTTT	CATSLQTYNSPLHF
TRBV7-8	TRBJ2-5	few	-	TGTGCCAGCAGCCCCTCTTCGCGGAGGCAAGAGACCCAGTACTTC	CASSPSSRRQETQYF
TRBV5-4	TRBJ2-5	-	-	TGTGCCAGCAGCCCCGACAGGAGACAAGAGACCCAGTACTTC	CASSPDRRQETQYF
TRBV6-6	TRBJ1-5	few	-	TGTGCCAGCAGTGGGGGGGGGAATTCAGGTCAGCCCCAGCATTTT	CASSGGGNSGQPQHF